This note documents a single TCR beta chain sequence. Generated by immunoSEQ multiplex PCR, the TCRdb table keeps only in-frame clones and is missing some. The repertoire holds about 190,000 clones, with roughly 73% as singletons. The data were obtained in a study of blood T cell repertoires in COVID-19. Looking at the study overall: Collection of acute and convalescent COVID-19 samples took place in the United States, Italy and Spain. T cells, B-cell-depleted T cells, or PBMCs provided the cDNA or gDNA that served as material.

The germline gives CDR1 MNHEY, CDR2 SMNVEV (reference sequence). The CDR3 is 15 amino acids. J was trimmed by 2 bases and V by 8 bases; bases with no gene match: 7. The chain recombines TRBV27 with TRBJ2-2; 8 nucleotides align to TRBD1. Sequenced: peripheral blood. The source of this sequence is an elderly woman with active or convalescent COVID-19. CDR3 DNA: TGTGCCAGCTCCTGGGGACAGGCTAACACCGGGGAGCTGTTTTTT. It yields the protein CASSWGQANTGELFF.